The sequence of this T cell receptor beta chain was determined in a study of CD8+ T cells in alopecia areata. The wider study: Those patients who were treated received oral tofacitinib, which was given at 5 to 10 mg twice daily for moderate-to-severe alopecia areata. By percentage of affected scalp area, the severity of treated patients was scored.

This CDR3 has 13 residues. CDR1 and CDR2 from the germline V gene are SGDLS and YYNGEE. V lost 3 bases, J lost 6 bases, and 3 bases stayed unmatched. General study results and limits: Scalp and blood samples kept many expanded lesional clones throughout tofacitinib.

RNA was extracted and reverse transcribed into cDNA as the sequencing template. Assay used: immunoSEQ multiplex PCR; TCRdb lists only in-frame clones, some missing. In the table there are more than 85,000 clones, 50% to 75% of which are singletons. Comments on this clone: The antigen remains undetermined.

The treatment: oral pan-JAK inhibitor, 5-10 mg twice daily. The chain links TRBV9 to TRBJ1-2, with 9 positions matching TRBD1. The source of this sequence is a human donor with alopecia areata. The sequences come from CD8+ T cells sorted from blood, collected at week 4, from a patient treated with tofacitinib. CDR3 sequence: CASSARDRDGYTF. Written as DNA, the CDR3 is TGTGCCAGCAGCGCCCGGGACAGGGATGGCTACACCTTC.